The source of this TCR beta chain is a study of glioma-infiltrating T cells after dendritic cell vaccination. Study as a whole: Patients had newly diagnosed or recurrent glioblastoma and received dendritic cell vaccines.

PBMC were collected before vaccination, two weeks after the third vaccination, and at progression. Primers: 60 V beta forward and 13 J beta reverse. Assay: immunoSEQ multiplex PCR; the TCRdb copy retains only in-frame clones and omits some. The sample contains approximately 84,000 clones, more than 75% of which appear only once. The material was blood, obtained before dendritic cell vaccination. This receptor was taken from a human donor with glioblastoma.

The CDR3 protein is CASSLGGAPDTQYF. CDR3 bases: TGTGCCAGCAGCCTCGGAGGGGCACCAGATACGCAGTATTTT. V gene TRBV9 combines with J gene TRBJ2-3; weak D call: TRBD2 (6 bases). V was clipped by 4 bases and J by 4 bases, with 13 bases between them. This CDR3 has 14 residues. The germline V gene encodes CDR1 SGDLS and CDR2 YYNGEE.